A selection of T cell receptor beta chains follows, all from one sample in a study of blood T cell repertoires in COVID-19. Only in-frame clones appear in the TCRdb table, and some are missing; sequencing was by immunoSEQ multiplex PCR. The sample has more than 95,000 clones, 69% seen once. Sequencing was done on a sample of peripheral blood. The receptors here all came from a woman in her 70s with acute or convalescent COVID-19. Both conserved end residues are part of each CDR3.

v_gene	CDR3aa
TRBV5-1	CASSFAADPTYEQYF
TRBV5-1	CASSFGTSEETQYF
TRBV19	CASSMTGTVGYTF
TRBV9	CASSAEEGNTIYF
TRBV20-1	CSARDGNTIYF
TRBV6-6	CASSSPGLNSPLHF
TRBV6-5	CASTNTDTQYF
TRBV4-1	CASSQALGTGAPPQHF
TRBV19	CASSISGQGHYGYTF
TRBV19	CASKGIDHRGNGNTIYF
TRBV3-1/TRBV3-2	CASSHGTNNQPQHF
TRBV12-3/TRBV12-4	CASKPGVNTEAFF
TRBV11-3	CASSYNEGTEAFF
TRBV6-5	CASSYHRGGYGYTF
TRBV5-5	CASSLHGDYPYEQYF
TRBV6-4	CASSDLASPDTQYF
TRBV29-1	CSVESPGLALGNEQFF
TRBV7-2	CASSRGVADGYTF
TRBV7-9	CASSPQDTQYF
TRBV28	CASKTGGMNTEAFF
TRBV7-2	CASSPNPGQSLFF
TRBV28	CASSLGTGVTDTQYF
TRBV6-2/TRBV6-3	CASSYYRANTEAFF
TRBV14	CASSQETLWGLAGLSSYEQYF
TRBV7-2	CASSWTDTNYGYTF
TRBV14	CASSRNRVNPEAFF
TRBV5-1	CASSMLGGSYEQYF
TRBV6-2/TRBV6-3	CASSWARTRGRWDNQPQHF
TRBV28	CASSPPGLAGAGSYNEQFF
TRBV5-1	CASSLGGRGRNTEAFF
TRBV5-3	CARSQDINYGYTF
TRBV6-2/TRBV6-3	CASSDRRGFYGYTF
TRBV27	CASSTKTGGALRAGELFF
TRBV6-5	CASRGSGVFRTEAFF
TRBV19	CASRVRASGRGMGNEQFF
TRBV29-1	CSASGGATGELFF
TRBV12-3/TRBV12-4	CASSSEGRGYTF
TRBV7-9	CATLTGDEQYF
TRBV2	CASSERGLDGYTF
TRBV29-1	CSVGVGPYEQYF
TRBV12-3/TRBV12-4	CASSRQGNEQYF
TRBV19	CASSIDSGNTEAFF
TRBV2	CASTQTRSPYNEQFF
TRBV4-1	CASSQDQGGGGYTF
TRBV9	CASSIRAEGGMDGYTF
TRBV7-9	CASSSSGTGTGGYTF
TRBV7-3	CASSLTSGYEQYF